Detailed here is one TCR beta chain. Its antigen is still unknown. The data originate from a study of blood T cells in healthy people across ages. Study-level background: Using template switching, researchers captured about one barcoded beta molecule for each two T cells.

The authors ran a second PCR of roughly 6 to 12 cycles using a sample-barcoded 5' primer and a J-beta primer mix. TCRdb fed the 5' RACE reads into MiXCR, producing one record per CDR3 protein. Of around 2 million distinct CDR3 sequences detected, more than 35% appear once; the ten largest clones hold roughly 23%. Every donor contributed around 10 milliliters of peripheral blood by blood draw. Each sample gave at least 7 million isolated PBMCs. Study outcomes and limitations: CMV status of donors was unknown, possibly confounding expanded clonotype changes.

Germline trimming cut 5 bases from V and 4 bases from J; bases unmatched to any gene: 7. CDR1 is SGHRS, CDR2 YFSETQ, per germline. This CDR3 comprises 14 residues. The source material was blood. This chain connects TRBV5-1 to TRBJ2-5; TRBD1 aligns across 8 bases. The TCR comes from a human donor in good health. The CDR3 sequence is CASSYTGGTETQYF. CDR3 DNA: TGCGCCAGCAGTTATACAGGGGGAACAGAGACCCAGTACTTC.